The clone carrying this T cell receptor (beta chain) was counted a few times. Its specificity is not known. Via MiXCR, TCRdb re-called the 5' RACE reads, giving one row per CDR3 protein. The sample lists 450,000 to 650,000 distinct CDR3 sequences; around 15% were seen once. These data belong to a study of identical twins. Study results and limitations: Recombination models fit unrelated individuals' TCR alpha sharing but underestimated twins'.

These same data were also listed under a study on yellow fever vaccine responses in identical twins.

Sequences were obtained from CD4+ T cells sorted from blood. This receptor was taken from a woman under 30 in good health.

The CDR3 reads CASSQGGDRDYSNQPQHF. CDR3 sequence (DNA): TGTGCCAGCAGTCAGGGGGGGGACAGGGATTATAGCAATCAGCCCCAGCATTTT. This rearrangement joins TRBV6-1 to TRBJ1-5; 9 bases match TRBD1. V lost 5 bases, J lost 0 bases, and 11 bases stayed unmatched. The germline CDR1 and CDR2 sequences are MNHNS and SASEGT. The CDR3 length is 18 residues.